This TCR beta chain originates from a study of blood T cell repertoires in COVID-19. Study summary: Acute and convalescent COVID-19 samples came from the United States, Italy and Spain. Sample material is recorded as cDNA or gDNA derived from T cells, B-cell-depleted T cells, or PBMCs.

The germline gives CDR1 LGHNA, CDR2 YSLEER. Between the trimmed V and J ends, which lost 1 base and 8 bases, there was a span of 20 bases. CDR3 length: 17 amino acids. Original methodology: Scientists estimated how many nucleated cells there were by amplifying reference gene primers. Assay used: immunoSEQ multiplex PCR; TCRdb lists only in-frame clones, some missing. D and trimming were read from the DNA, whereas the V and J calls and clone size are those reported in that table. The sample lists tens of thousands of clones, around nine tenths seen once, with 1.5% in the top ten. Material for sequencing was peripheral blood. The chain links TRBV4-3 to TRBJ2-2, with a tentative D call TRBD2 (7 bases). The TCR comes from a man over 45 with acute or convalescent COVID-19. CDR3 sequence reads: CASSQGVGGPRSGELFF. CDR3 sequence (DNA): TGCGCCAGCAGCCAAGGGGTCGGGGGGCCGCGTTCGGGGGAGCTGTTTTTT.